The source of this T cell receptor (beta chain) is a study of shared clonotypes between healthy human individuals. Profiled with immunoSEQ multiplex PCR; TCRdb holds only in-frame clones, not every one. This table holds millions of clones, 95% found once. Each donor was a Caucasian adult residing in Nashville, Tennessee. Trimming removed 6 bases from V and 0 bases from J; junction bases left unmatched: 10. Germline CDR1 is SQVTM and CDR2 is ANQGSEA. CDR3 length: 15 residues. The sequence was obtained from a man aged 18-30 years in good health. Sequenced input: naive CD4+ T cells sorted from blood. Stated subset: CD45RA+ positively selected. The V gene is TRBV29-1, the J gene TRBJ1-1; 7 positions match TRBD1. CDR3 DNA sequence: TGCAGCGTCCAAGGACAGGAAATAATGAACACTGAAGCTTTCTTT. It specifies CSVQGQEIMNTEAFF.